In its sample, the clone carrying this T cell receptor beta chain was seen a few times. The data were taken from a study of response to subunit inactivated influenza vaccine. TCRdb passed the RT-PCR reads through MiXCR, listing each CDR3 protein once. The sample has approximately 500,000 distinct CDR3 sequences, around a quarter seen once. V shed 7 bases and J 4 bases; nucleotides not matched to a gene: 1. Germline V gene sequence: CDR1 DFQATT, CDR2 SNEGSKA (reference sequence). CDR3 length: 12 residues. The same data also contributed to another study, on T cells expressing NK-cell markers. According to that study: With UMIs, 5'RACE template switching was used to make TCR beta cDNA. The study drew TCR beta repertoires from sorted CD3+CD56+NKG2C+, CD3+CD56+NKG2C- and CD3+CD56-NKG2C+ T cells. Sequencing covered eight donors, seven HCMV-seropositive and one seronegative. Among the experiments, several used an anti-gamma-delta TCR antibody to restrict sorting to alpha-beta TCR T cells. In roughly 6 donors, dominant CD3+CD56+NKG2C+ clones formed about 1.0-8% of CD8+ cells.

The source of this sequence is a man aged 50 to 60 who received an inactivated influenza vaccine. The gene calls are TRBV20-1 and TRBJ2-1; 10 bases fit TRBD2. The sample here was CD4+ T cells sorted from PBMCs, taken about 11 days after vaccination. CDR3 residues: CSGTSGYNEQFF. In DNA form, the CDR3 reads TGCAGTGGGACTAGCGGATACAATGAGCAGTTCTTC.